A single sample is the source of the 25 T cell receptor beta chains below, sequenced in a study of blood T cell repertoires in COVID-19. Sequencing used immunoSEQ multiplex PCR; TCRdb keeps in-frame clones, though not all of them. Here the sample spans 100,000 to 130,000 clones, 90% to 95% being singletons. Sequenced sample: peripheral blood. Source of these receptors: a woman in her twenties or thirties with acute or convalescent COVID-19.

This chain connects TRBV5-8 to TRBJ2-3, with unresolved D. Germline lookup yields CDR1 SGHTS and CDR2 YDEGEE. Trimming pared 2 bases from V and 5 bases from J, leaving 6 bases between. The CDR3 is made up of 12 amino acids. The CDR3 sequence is CASSFRRDTQYF. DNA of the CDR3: TGTGCCAGCAGCTTCCGGAGAGATACGCAGTATTTT. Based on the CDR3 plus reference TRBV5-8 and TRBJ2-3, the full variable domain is EAGVTQSPTHLIKTRGQQATLRCSPISGHTSVYWYQQALGLGLQFLLWYDEGEERNRGNFPPRFSGRQFPNYSSELNVNALELEDSALYLCASSFRRDTQYFGPGTRLTVL.

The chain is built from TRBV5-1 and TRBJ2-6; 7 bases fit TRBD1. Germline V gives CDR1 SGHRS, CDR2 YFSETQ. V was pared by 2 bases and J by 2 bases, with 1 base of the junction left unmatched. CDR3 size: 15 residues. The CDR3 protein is CASSLTGAGANVLTF. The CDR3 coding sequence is TGCGCCAGCAGCTTAACAGGGGCTGGGGCCAACGTCCTGACTTTC.

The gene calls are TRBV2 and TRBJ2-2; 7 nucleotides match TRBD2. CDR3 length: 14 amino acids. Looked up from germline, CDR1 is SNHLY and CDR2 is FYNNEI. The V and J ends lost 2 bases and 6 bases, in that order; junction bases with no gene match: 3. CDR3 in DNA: TGTGCCAGCAGTGAACGGGGAGGGGCCGGGGAGCTGTTTTTT. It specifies CASSERGGAGELFF.

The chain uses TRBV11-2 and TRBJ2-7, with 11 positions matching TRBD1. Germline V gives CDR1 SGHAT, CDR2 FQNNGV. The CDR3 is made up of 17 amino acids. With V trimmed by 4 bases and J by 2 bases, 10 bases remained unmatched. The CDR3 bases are TGTGCCAGCAGCTCCGGGACAGGGGGACTTCGGGCCTACGAGCAGTACTTC. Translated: CASSSGTGGLRAYEQYF.

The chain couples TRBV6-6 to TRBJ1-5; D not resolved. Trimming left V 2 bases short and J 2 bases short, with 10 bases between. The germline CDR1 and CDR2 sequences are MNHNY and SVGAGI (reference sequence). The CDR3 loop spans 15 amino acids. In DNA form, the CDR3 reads TGTGCCAGCAGTTACCAGGTGTTAGGCAATCAGCCCCAGCATTTT. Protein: CASSYQVLGNQPQHF.

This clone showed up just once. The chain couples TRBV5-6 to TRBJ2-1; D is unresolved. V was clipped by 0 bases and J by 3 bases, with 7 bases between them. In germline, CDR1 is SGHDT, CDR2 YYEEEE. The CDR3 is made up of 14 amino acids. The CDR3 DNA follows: TGTGCCAGCAGCTTGGCGTCAGACTACAATGAGCAGTTCTTC. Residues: CASSLASDYNEQFF.

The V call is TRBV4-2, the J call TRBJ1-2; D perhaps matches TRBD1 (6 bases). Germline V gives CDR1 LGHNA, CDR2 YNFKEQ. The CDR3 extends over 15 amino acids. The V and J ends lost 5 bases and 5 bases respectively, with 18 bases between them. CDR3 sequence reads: CASSFERGADYGYTF. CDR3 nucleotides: TGTGCCAGCAGCTTCGAACGGGGGGCTGATTATGGCTACACCTTC.

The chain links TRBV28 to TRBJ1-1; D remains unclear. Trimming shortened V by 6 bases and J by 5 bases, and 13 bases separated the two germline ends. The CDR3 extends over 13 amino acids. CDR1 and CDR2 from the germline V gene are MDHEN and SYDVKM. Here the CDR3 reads CASSPPAGTEAFF. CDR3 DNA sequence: TGTGCCAGCAGCCCACCTGCAGGTACTGAAGCTTTCTTT.

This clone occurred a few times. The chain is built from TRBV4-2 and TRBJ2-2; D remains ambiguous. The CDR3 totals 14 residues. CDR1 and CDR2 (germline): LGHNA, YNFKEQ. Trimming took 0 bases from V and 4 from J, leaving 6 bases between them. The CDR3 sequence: CASSQDSGTGELFF. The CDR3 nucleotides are TGTGCCAGCAGCCAAGATTCGGGCACCGGGGAGCTGTTTTTT.

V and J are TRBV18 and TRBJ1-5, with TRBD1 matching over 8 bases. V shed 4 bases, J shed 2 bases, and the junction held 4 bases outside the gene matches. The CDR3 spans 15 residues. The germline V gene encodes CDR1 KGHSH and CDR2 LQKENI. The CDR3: CASSLQGAGNQPQHF. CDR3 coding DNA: TGTGCCAGCTCACTCCAGGGGGCTGGCAATCAGCCCCAGCATTTT.

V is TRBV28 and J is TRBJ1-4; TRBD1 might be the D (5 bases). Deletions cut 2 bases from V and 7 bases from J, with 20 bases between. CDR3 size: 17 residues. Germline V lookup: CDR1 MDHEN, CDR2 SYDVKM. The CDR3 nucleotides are TGTGCCAGCAGTTTAGGTCGTAGGGTCGATCAGGGTGAAAAACTGTTTTTT. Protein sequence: CASSLGRRVDQGEKLFF.

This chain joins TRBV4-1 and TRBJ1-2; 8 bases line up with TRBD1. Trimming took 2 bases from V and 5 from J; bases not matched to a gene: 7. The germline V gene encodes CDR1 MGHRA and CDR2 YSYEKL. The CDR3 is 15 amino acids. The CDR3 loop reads CASSQQWTGRYGYTF. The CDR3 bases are TGCGCCAGCAGCCAACAATGGACAGGGAGGTATGGCTACACCTTC.

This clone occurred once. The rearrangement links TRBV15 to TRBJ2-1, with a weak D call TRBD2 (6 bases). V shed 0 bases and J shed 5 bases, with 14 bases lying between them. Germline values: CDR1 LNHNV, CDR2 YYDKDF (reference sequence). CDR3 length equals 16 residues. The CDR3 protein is CATSRDFGRENNEQFF. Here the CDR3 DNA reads TGTGCCACCAGCAGAGATTTTGGGCGGGAAAACAATGAGCAGTTCTTC.

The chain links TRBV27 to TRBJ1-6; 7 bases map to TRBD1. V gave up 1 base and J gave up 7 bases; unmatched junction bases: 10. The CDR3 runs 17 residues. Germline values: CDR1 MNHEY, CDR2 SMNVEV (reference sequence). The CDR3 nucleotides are TGTGCCAGCAGTTTATTAGTTGGGCAGGGGGAGAATTCACCCCTCCACTTT. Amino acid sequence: CASSLLVGQGENSPLHF.

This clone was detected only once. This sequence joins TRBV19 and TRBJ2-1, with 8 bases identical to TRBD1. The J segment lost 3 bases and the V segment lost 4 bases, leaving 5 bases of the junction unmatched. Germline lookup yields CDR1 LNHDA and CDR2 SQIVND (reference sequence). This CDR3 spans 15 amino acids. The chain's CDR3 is CASSTGQGNYNEQFF. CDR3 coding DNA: TGTGCCAGTAGTACCGGACAGGGCAACTACAATGAGCAGTTCTTC.

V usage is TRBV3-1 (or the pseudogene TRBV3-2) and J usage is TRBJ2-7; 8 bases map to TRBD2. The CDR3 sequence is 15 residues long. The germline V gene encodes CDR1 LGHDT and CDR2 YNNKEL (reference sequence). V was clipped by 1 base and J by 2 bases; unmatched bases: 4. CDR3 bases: TGTGCCAGCAGCCAAGTAAGCGGGGGTGCCTACGAGCAGTACTTC. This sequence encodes CASSQVSGGAYEQYF.

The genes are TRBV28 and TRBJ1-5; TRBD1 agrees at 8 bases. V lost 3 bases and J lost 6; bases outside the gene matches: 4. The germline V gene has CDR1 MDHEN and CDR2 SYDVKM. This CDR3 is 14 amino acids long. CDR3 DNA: TGTGCCAGCAGTTTGACAGGGGATGTTCAGCCCCAGCATTTT. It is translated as CASSLTGDVQPQHF. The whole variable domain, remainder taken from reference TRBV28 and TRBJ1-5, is DVKVTQSSRYLVKRTGEKVFLECVQDMDHENMFWYRQDPGLGLRLIYFSYDVKMKEKGDIPEGYSVSREKKERFSLILESASTNQTSMYLCASSLTGDVQPQHFGDGTRLSIL.

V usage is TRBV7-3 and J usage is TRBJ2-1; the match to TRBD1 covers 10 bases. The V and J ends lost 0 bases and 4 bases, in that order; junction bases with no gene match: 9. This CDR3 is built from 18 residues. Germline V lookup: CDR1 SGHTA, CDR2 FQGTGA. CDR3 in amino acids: CASSLTGQGTFSYNEQFF. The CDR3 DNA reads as TGTGCCAGCAGCTTAACGGGACAGGGGACGTTCTCATACAATGAGCAGTTCTTC.

CDR3 protein: CASTWAGGTNEKLFF. CDR3 in DNA: TGTGCCAGCACGTGGGCAGGGGGGACTAATGAAAAACTGTTTTTT. V usage is TRBV2 and J usage is TRBJ1-4; 7 bases match TRBD1. Germline CDR1 is SNHLY and CDR2 is FYNNEI. The V gene end was trimmed by 7 bases and the J gene end by 2 bases; junction bases not matched to a gene: 7. The CDR3 is 15 residues long.

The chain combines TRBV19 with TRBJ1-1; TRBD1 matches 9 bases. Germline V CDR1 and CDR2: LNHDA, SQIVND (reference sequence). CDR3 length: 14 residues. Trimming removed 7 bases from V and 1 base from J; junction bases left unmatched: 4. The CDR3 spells CASIPTGGNTEAFF. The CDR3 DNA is TGTGCCAGTATCCCGACAGGGGGGAACACTGAAGCTTTCTTT.

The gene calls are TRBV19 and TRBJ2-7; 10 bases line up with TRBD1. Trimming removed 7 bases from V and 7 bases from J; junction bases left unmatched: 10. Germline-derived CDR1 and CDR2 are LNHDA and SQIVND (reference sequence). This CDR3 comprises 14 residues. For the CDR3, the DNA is TGTGCCAGTAATTCCCGACAGGGGGCTGAGGAGCAGTACTTC. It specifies CASNSRQGAEEQYF.

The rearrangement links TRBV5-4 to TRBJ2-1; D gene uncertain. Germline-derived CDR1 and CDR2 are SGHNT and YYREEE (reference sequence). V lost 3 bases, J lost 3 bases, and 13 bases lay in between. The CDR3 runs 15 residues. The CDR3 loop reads CASSSPSANYNEQFF. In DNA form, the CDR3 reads TGTGCCAGCAGCTCCCCAAGCGCCAACTACAATGAGCAGTTCTTC. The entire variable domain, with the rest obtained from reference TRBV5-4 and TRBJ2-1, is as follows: ETGVTQSPTHLIKTRGQQVTLRCSSQSGHNTVSWYQQALGQGPQFIFQYYREEENGRGNFPPRFSGLQFPNYSSELNVNALELDDSALYLCASSSPSANYNEQFFGPGTRLTVL.

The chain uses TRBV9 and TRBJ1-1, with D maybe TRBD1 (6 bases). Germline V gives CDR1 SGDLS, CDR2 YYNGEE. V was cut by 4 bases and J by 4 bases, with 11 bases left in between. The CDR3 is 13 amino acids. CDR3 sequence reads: CASSRGQLTEAFF. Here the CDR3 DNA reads TGTGCCAGCAGCCGAGGACAGCTCACTGAAGCTTTCTTT.

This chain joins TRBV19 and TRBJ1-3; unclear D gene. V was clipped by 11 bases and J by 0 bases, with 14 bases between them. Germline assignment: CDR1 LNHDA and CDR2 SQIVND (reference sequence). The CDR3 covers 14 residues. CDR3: CAVSPGSSGNTIYF. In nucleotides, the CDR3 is TGTGCCGTGTCGCCGGGGTCCTCTGGAAACACCATATATTTT.

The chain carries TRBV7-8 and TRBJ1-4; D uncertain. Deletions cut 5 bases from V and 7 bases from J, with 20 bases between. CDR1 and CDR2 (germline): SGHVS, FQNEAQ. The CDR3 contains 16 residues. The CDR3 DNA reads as TGTGCCAGCAGCACATCACGGGTGGTTCCGGGTGAAAAACTGTTTTTT. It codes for CASSTSRVVPGEKLFF.